The 29 T cell receptor beta chains below come from one sample, sequenced in a study of shared clonotypes between healthy human individuals. The data were produced by immunoSEQ multiplex PCR, yet TCRdb's version contains in-frame clones alone and is incomplete. The sample shows over a million clones, approximately 97% of them seen only once. Sequenced: naive CD4+ T cells sorted from blood. As to subset: CD45RA+ positively selected. Receptors originate from a young man in good health.

The chain employs TRBV10-1 and TRBJ1-2; the match to TRBD1 covers 7 bases. Germline loops: CDR1 WNHNN, CDR2 SYGVQD (reference sequence). This CDR3 comprises 15 residues. With V trimmed by 4 bases and J by 3 bases, 8 bases remained unmatched. The CDR3 sequence is CASSVQGGGYYGYTF. The CDR3 coding sequence is TGCGCCAGCAGTGTGCAAGGGGGCGGATACTATGGCTACACCTTC.

CDR3 nucleotides: TGTGCCACCAGCAGAGAACGGCCAACTAGCGGGGGGTACGAGCAGTACTTC. It yields the protein CATSRERPTSGGYEQYF. This rearrangement joins TRBV15 to TRBJ2-7; TRBD2 aligns across 12 bases. The CDR3 is 17 amino acids. Per the germline V gene, CDR1 is LNHNV and CDR2 is YYDKDF (reference sequence). V gave up 0 bases and J gave up 4 bases; unmatched junction bases: 7.

CDR3 protein: CASSCRRETQYF. The DNA of the CDR3 is TGTGCCAGCAGCTGTAGAAGGGAGACCCAGTACTTC. V gene TRBV21-1 combines with J gene TRBJ2-5. TRBV21-1 is deemed a pseudogene. The CDR3 contains 12 residues.

The chain recombines TRBV11-2 with TRBJ2-6, with TRBD1 matching over 8 bases. The CDR3 totals 16 residues. Trimming cost V 5 bases and J 0 bases; bases outside gene matches: 3. From germline, CDR1 is SGHAT and CDR2 FQNNGV. The CDR3 loop is CASSLDRVSGANVLTF. The CDR3 DNA is TGTGCCAGCAGCCTGGACAGGGTCTCTGGGGCCAACGTCCTGACTTTC.

The J gene is TRBJ2-2, the V gene TRBV18, with D perhaps TRBD1 or TRBD2 (5 bases each). V lost 3 bases to trimming and J lost 4 bases, with 21 bases between them. CDR1 KGHSH and CDR2 LQKENI come from the germline V gene. CDR3 length: 18 amino acids. The CDR3 DNA follows: TGTGCCAGCTCACCTACACTAAGCCGGGGAAGGGGCACCGGGGAGCTGTTTTTT. Residues: CASSPTLSRGRGTGELFF.

The rearrangement links TRBV27 to TRBJ2-2, with D tentatively TRBD2 (5 bases). The CDR3 is 16 residues long. CDR1 MNHEY and CDR2 SMNVEV come from the germline V gene (reference sequence). V lost 3 bases to trimming and J lost 1 base, with 12 bases between them. The CDR3 DNA reads TGTGCCAGCAGTTTCTTATTTACTAGGAACACCGGGGAGCTGTTTTTT. Translation: CASSFLFTRNTGELFF.

As regards this clone: Other DNA sequences within the sample encode an identical CDR3. The J gene is TRBJ2-1, the V gene TRBV29-1; D is perhaps TRBD2 (5 bases). Trimming took 5 bases from V and 0 from J, leaving 8 bases between them. CDR3 length: 13 residues. CDR1 SQVTM and CDR2 ANQGSEA come from the germline V gene. CDR3 amino acids: CSVSSSSYNEQFF. CDR3 nucleotides: TGCAGCGTTTCTAGCAGCTCCTACAATGAGCAGTTCTTC.

The chain links TRBV15 to TRBJ2-1, with D hard to call. This CDR3 comprises 14 residues. Germline loops: CDR1 LNHNV, CDR2 YYDKDF (reference sequence). The V and J ends lost 5 bases and 9 bases respectively, with 17 bases between them. The chain's CDR3 is CATSPDISFSEQFF. For the CDR3, the DNA is TGTGCCACCAGCCCTGATATTAGTTTTTCTGAGCAGTTCTTC.

V gene TRBV10-3 combines with J gene TRBJ1-2, with D uncertain. Germline CDR1 ENHRY, CDR2 SYGVKD. The CDR3 length is 11 residues. Trimming shortened V by 0 bases and J by 8 bases, and 4 bases separated the two germline ends. The CDR3 DNA sequence: TGTGCCATCAGTGAGTCATACGGCTACACCTTC. Translating gives CAISESYGYTF.

The chain carries TRBV19 and TRBJ1-5; D perhaps matches TRBD1 (5 bases). The germline V and J ends were trimmed by 3 bases and 0 bases, with 9 bases remaining between them. The germline gives CDR1 LNHDA, CDR2 SQIVND (reference sequence). The CDR3 is 15 amino acids. CDR3 sequence: CASSMKGLSNQPQHF. CDR3 nucleotide sequence: TGTGCCAGTAGTATGAAGGGACTTAGCAATCAGCCCCAGCATTTT.

V is TRBV27 and J is TRBJ2-5, with 7 bases aligning to TRBD1. The junction had 15 bases not matched to a gene; V was cut back by 5 bases and J by 3 bases. CDR1 is MNHEY and CDR2 is SMNVEV in the germline V gene (reference sequence). This CDR3 spans 17 amino acids. CDR3 sequence reads: CASSPTGNRQGKETQYF. The CDR3 DNA sequence: TGTGCCAGCAGTCCGACAGGGAATAGGCAAGGCAAAGAGACCCAGTACTTC.

As to this clone: The sample has other DNA sequences that encode this CDR3 too. The chain is built from TRBV5-1 and TRBJ2-5, with 7 bases aligning to TRBD1. CDR3 length: 13 amino acids. V trimming: 4 bases; J trimming: 2 bases; junction bases outside the gene matches: 2. Germline V gives CDR1 SGHRS, CDR2 YFSETQ. The CDR3 here is CASSPGQQETQYF. The DNA of the CDR3 is TGCGCCAGCAGCCCGGGACAGCAAGAGACCCAGTACTTC.

The genes are TRBV27 and TRBJ2-3, with 7 bases fitting TRBD1. The ends lost 6 bases at V and 0 bases at J; junction bases unmatched: 6. The CDR3 has 15 residues. In germline, CDR1 is MNHEY, CDR2 SMNVEV (reference sequence). The CDR3 protein is CASRRTGLSTDTQYF. The CDR3 nucleotides read TGTGCCAGCAGGAGGACAGGACTTAGCACAGATACGCAGTATTTT.

J is TRBJ2-4 and V is TRBV18; the D is unclear. CDR3 length: 14 residues. CDR1 and CDR2 from the germline V gene are KGHSH and LQKENI. V lost 1 base to trimming and J lost 8 bases, with 12 bases between them. CDR3 sequence (DNA): TGTGCCAGCTCACCACAAGGAATAGAGGACATTCAGTACTTC. Protein: CASSPQGIEDIQYF.

CDR3 in DNA: TGTGCCAGCAGCCCGACTAGCGGGAGGGCTGGGGCCAACGTCCTGACTTTC. Its protein product is CASSPTSGRAGANVLTF. The chain is built from TRBV11-2 and TRBJ2-6, with 14 bases that match TRBD2. Trimming removed 5 bases from V and 2 bases from J; junction bases left unmatched: 2. The CDR3 is made up of 17 amino acids. Germline values: CDR1 SGHAT, CDR2 FQNNGV.

The V and J genes are TRBV7-9 and TRBJ2-7, with 10 bases lining up with TRBD2. The length of the CDR3 is 15 residues. Looked up from germline, CDR1 is SEHNR and CDR2 is FQNEAQ (reference sequence). V lost 3 bases to trimming and J lost 6 bases; unmatched junction nucleotides: 8. The CDR3 nucleotides are TGTGCCAGCAGCTTCGGGTCTAGCGGGAGCCTCGAGCAGTACTTC. Its translation: CASSFGSSGSLEQYF.

This sequence joins TRBV2 and TRBJ1-3; no clear D. This CDR3 has 15 amino acids. V was cut by 7 bases and J by 0 bases, with 13 bases left in between. Germline V lookup: CDR1 SNHLY, CDR2 FYNNEI. DNA for the CDR3: TGTGCCAGCACCCGAGGATCGACCTCTGGAAACACCATATATTTT. It codes for CASTRGSTSGNTIYF.

The CDR3 sequence is CSVISGRAYNEQFF. The CDR3, as DNA: TGCAGCGTAATTAGCGGGAGGGCCTACAATGAGCAGTTCTTC. The chain uses TRBV29-1 and TRBJ2-1, with 11 bases matching TRBD2. J gave up 2 bases and V 6 bases, and 3 bases lay outside the gene matches. Germline values: CDR1 SQVTM, CDR2 ANQGSEA. The CDR3 contains 14 residues.

A note on this clone: The sample carries other DNA sequences with the same CDR3. The V call is TRBV19, the J call TRBJ1-1; the match to TRBD1 covers 11 bases. Trimming at V came to 1 base and at J to 5 bases, leaving 3 bases not matched to a gene. The germline V gene encodes CDR1 LNHDA and CDR2 SQIVND (reference sequence). The CDR3 is made up of 15 amino acids. The CDR3 sequence is CASSIGGQGATEAFF. In DNA form, the CDR3 reads TGTGCCAGTAGTATAGGAGGACAGGGGGCGACTGAAGCTTTCTTT.

The chain is built from TRBV14 and TRBJ2-7; 8 bases fit TRBD1. CDR1 is SGHDN, CDR2 FVKESK, per germline. The J segment lost 6 bases and the V segment lost 2 bases, leaving 6 bases of the junction unmatched. The CDR3 is 14 amino acids. As DNA, the CDR3 is TGTGCCAGCAGCCAATCGGGACAGGTCGGCGAGCAGTACTTC. Translated, it gives CASSQSGQVGEQYF.

J is TRBJ2-7 and V is TRBV29-1, with TRBD1 as a possible D gene (6 bases). The ends were cut back, 5 bases at V and 3 bases at J, with 11 bases in the middle. There are 12 residues in the CDR3. CDR1 is SQVTM and CDR2 is ANQGSEA in the germline V gene. CDR3 protein: CSVRRGIYEQYF. The CDR3 nucleotides are TGCAGCGTTCGAAGGGGGATCTACGAGCAGTACTTC.

This chain connects TRBV11-2 to TRBJ1-2, with D possibly being TRBD1 (6 bases). V was pared by 4 bases and J by 5 bases, with 11 bases between. Germline lookup yields CDR1 SGHAT and CDR2 FQNNGV. The CDR3 totals 13 residues. Here the CDR3 reads CASSYPGEYGYTF. The CDR3 nucleotides read TGTGCCAGCAGCTACCCAGGGGAGTATGGCTACACCTTC. The full variable domain, its missing parts supplied by reference TRBV11-2 and TRBJ1-2, is EAGVAQSPRYKIIEKRQSVAFWCNPISGHATLYWYQQILGQGPKLLIQFQNNGVVDDSQLPKDRFSAERLKGVDSTLKIQPAKLEDSAVYLCASSYPGEYGYTFGSGTRLTVV.

The chain combines TRBV9 with TRBJ2-1; 9 positions match TRBD1. Per the germline V gene, CDR1 is SGDLS and CDR2 is YYNGEE. CDR3 size: 14 residues. The trim removed 4 bases at V and 7 bases at J, leaving 6 bases unmatched. The CDR3 protein is CASSNRGTGNEQFF. In nucleotides, the CDR3 is TGTGCCAGCAGCAACAGAGGGACAGGGAATGAGCAGTTCTTC.

This clone was detected many times. The same CDR3 is also encoded by other DNA sequences in this sample. The rearrangement uses TRBV5-6 and TRBJ2-7; D gene unclear. The CDR3 runs 15 residues. Germline values: CDR1 SGHDT, CDR2 YYEEEE. V was clipped by 0 bases and J by 3 bases, with 13 bases between them. CDR3 protein: CASSLGSLRIYEQYF. DNA for the CDR3: TGTGCCAGCAGCTTGGGGTCGCTCAGAATCTACGAGCAGTACTTC.

The J gene is TRBJ2-1, the V gene TRBV7-2; no reliable D call. Germline CDR1 and CDR2: SGHTA and FQGNSA. The CDR3 length is 13 residues. Trimming pared 3 bases from V and 2 bases from J, leaving 5 bases between. The CDR3 nucleotides are TGTGCCAGCAGCTTCGGACCCTACAATGAGCAGTTCTTC. Translating it yields CASSFGPYNEQFF.

The genes are TRBV28 and TRBJ1-5; D possibly corresponds to TRBD1 (5 bases). CDR3 length equals 15 residues. V was shortened by 7 bases and J by 0 bases, with 13 bases between the two germline ends. Germline V gene sequence: CDR1 MDHEN, CDR2 SYDVKM. CDR3 loop: CASTPGVYSNQPQHF. The CDR3 region has the DNA TGTGCCAGCACCCCGGGGGTCTATAGCAATCAGCCCCAGCATTTT.

This clone has just one count. The gene calls are TRBV29-1 and TRBJ2-3; a possible D gene is TRBD2 (6 bases). CDR1 is SQVTM, CDR2 ANQGSEA, per germline. Between the trimmed V and J ends, which lost 6 bases and 7 bases, there was a span of 17 bases. The length of the CDR3 is 13 residues. The CDR3 reads CSVVSPTRNTQYF. CDR3 sequence (DNA): TGCAGCGTCGTCAGCCCGACTAGGAATACGCAGTATTTT.

The chain carries TRBV9 and TRBJ2-2, with D possibly TRBD2 on 6 matching bases. The CDR3 is 15 residues long. Trimming stripped 7 bases from V and 2 bases from J, with 15 bases between. CDR1 SGDLS and CDR2 YYNGEE come from the germline V gene. The CDR3 DNA is TGTGCCAGCGGGTCCCATGCGGGAAACACCGGGGAGCTGTTTTTT. The encoded protein is CASGSHAGNTGELFF.

The rearrangement uses TRBV9 and TRBJ2-1, with D perhaps matching TRBD1 (7 bases). Germline V lookup: CDR1 SGDLS, CDR2 YYNGEE. This CDR3 comprises 16 residues. The V gene lost 0 bases and the J gene lost 5 bases, with 15 bases spanning the gap. The CDR3, as DNA: TGTGCCAGCAGCGTAGCGGCCAGGGGGGTCGACAATGAGCAGTTCTTC. Its protein is CASSVAARGVDNEQFF.